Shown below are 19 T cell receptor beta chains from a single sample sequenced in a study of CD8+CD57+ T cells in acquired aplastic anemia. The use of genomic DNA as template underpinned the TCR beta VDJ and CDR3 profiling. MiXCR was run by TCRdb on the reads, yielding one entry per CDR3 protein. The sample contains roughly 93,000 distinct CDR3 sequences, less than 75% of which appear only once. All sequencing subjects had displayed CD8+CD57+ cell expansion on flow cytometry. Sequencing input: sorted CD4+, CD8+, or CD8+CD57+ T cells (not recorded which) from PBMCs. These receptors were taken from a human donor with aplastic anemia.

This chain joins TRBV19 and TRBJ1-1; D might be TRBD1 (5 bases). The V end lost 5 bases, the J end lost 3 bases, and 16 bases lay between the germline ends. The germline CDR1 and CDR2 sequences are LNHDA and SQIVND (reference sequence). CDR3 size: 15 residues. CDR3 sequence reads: CASSLLMGVHTEAFF. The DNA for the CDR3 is TGTGCCAGTAGTCTCCTGATGGGGGTCCACACTGAAGCTTTCTTT.

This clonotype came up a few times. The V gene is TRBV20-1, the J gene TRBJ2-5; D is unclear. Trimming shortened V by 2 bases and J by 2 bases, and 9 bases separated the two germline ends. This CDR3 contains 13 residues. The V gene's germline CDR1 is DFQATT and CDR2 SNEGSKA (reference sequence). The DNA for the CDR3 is TGCAGTGCTAGACCGACATATCAAGAGACCCAGTACTTC. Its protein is CSARPTYQETQYF.

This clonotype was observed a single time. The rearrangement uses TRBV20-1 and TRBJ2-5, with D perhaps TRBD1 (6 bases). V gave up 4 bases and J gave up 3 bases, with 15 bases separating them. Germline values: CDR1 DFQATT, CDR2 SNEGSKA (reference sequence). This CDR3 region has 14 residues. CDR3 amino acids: CSANPGQLKETQYF. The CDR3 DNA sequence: TGCAGTGCTAACCCAGGACAGTTAAAAGAGACCCAGTACTTC.

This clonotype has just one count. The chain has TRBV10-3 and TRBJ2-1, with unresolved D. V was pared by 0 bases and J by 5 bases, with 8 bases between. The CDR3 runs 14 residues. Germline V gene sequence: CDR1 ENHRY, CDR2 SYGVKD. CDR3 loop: CAISESKTHNEQFF. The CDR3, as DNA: TGTGCCATCAGTGAGTCGAAAACCCACAATGAGCAGTTCTTC.

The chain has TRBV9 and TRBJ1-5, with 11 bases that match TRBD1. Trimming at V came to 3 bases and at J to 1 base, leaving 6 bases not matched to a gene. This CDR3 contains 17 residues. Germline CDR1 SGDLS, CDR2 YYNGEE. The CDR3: CASSAGQGAGSNQPQHF. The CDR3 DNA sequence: TGTGCCAGCAGCGCCGGACAGGGGGCGGGCAGCAATCAGCCCCAGCATTTT.

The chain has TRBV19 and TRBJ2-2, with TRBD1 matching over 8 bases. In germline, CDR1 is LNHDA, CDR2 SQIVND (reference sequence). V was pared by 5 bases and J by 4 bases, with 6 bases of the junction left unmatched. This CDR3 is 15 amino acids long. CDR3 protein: CASSLRTGSTGELFF. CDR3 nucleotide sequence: TGTGCCAGTAGTTTAAGGACAGGGTCCACCGGGGAGCTGTTTTTT.

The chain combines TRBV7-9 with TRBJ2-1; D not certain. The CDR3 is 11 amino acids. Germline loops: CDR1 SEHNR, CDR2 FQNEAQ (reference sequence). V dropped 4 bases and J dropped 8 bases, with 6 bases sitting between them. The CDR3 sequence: CASSSSYEQFF. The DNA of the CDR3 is TGTGCCAGCAGCTCATCCTATGAGCAGTTCTTC. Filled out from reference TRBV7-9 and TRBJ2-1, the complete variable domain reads DTGVSQNPRHKITKRGQNVTFRCDPISEHNRLYWYRQTLGQGPEFLTYFQNEAQLEKSRLLSDRFSAERPKGSFSTLEIQRTEQGDSAMYLCASSSSYEQFFGPGTRLTVL.

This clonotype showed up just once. CDR3 sequence: CASSVESGSSGNTIYF. Written as DNA, the CDR3 is TGTGCCAGCAGCGTAGAGTCAGGGAGCTCTGGAAACACCATATATTTT. V usage is TRBV9 and J usage is TRBJ1-3; possibly TRBD1 for D (5 bases). Trimming took 0 bases from V and 0 from J, leaving 10 bases between them. This CDR3 is 16 amino acids long. The germline V gene encodes CDR1 SGDLS and CDR2 YYNGEE.

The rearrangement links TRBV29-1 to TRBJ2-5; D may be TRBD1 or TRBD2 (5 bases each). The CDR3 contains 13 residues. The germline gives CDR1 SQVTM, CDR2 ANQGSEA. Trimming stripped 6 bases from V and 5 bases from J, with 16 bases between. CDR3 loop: CSVTDGVDETQYF. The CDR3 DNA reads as TGCAGCGTGACAGACGGGGTCGATGAGACCCAGTACTTC.

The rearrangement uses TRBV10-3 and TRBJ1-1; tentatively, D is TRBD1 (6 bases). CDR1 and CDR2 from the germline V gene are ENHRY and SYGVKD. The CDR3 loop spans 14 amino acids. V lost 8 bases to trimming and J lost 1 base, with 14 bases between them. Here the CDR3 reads CAIRIVGANTEAFF. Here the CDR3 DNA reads TGTGCCATCCGTATCGTGGGGGCGAACACTGAAGCTTTCTTT.

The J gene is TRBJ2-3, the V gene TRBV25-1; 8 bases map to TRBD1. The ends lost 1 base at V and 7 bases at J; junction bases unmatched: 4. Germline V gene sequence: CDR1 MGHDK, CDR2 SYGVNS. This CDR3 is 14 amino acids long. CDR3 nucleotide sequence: TGTGCCAGCAGTGAATGGAGGGACAGGAATACGCAGTATTTT. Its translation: CASSEWRDRNTQYF.

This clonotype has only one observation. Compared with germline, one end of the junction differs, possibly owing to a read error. In DNA form, the CDR3 reads TGTGCCAGCACCTTGTCGTACGGAAATGAGCAGTTCTTC. This codes for CASTLSYGNEQFF. The gene calls are TRBV5-8 and TRBJ2-1, with unresolved D. The CDR3 extends over 13 amino acids. Per the germline V gene, CDR1 is SGHTS and CDR2 is YDEGEE. Full variable domain (rest looked up from reference TRBV5-8 and TRBJ2-1): EAGVTQSPTHLIKTRGQQATLRCSPISGHTSVYWYQQALGLGLQFLLWYDEGEERNRGNFPPRFSGRQFPNYSSELNVNALELEDSALYLCASTLSYGNEQFFGPGTRLTVL.

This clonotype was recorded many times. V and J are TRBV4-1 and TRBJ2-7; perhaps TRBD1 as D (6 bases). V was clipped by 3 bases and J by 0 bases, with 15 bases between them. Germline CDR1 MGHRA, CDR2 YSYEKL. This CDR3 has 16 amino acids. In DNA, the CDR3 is TGCGCCAGCAGCCACGATAACGGGACACCCTCCTACGAGCAGTACTTC. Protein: CASSHDNGTPSYEQYF.

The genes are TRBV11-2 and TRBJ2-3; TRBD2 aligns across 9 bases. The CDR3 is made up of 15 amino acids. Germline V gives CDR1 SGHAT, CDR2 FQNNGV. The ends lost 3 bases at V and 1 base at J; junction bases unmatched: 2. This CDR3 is CASSFIAGGTDTQYF. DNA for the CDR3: TGTGCCAGCAGCTTTATAGCGGGGGGCACAGATACGCAGTATTTT.

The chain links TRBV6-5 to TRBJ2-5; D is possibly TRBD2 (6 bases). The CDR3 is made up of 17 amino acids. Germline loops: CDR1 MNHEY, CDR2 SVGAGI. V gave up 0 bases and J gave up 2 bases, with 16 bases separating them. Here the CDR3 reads CASSYSEGAVLQETQYF. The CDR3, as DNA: TGTGCCAGCAGTTACTCGGAGGGAGCGGTGCTTCAAGAGACCCAGTACTTC.

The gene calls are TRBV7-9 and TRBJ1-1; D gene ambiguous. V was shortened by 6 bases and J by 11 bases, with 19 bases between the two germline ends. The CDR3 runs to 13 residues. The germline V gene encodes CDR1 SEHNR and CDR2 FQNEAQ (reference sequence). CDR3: CASSSPISFLAFF. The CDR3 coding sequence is TGTGCCAGCAGTTCGCCTATTTCCTTTTTGGCTTTCTTT. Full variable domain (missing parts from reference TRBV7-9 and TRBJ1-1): DTGVSQNPRHKITKRGQNVTFRCDPISEHNRLYWYRQTLGQGPEFLTYFQNEAQLEKSRLLSDRFSAERPKGSFSTLEIQRTEQGDSAMYLCASSSPISFLAFFGQGTRLTVV.

The CDR3 loop reads CATRGGAAAGTGELFF. CDR3 nucleotides: TGTGCCACCAGAGGGGGGGCAGCGGCCGGCACCGGGGAGCTGTTTTTT. J is TRBJ2-2 and V is TRBV24-1; TRBD2 is a possible D gene (7 bases). The germline V gene encodes CDR1 KGHDR and CDR2 SFDVKD. The CDR3 contains 16 residues. V lost 7 bases to trimming and J lost 4 bases, with 18 bases between them.

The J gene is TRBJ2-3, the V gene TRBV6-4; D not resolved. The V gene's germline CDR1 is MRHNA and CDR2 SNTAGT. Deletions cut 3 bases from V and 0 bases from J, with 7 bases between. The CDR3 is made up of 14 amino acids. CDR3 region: CASSERTSTDTQYF. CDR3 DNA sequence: TGTGCCAGCAGTGAGAGAACTAGCACAGATACGCAGTATTTT.

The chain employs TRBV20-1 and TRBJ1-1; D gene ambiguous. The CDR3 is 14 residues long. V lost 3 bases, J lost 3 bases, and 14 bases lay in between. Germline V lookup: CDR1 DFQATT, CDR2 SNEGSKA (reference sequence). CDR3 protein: CSARPMPLDTEAFF. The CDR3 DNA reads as TGCAGTGCTAGGCCCATGCCGTTAGACACTGAAGCTTTCTTT.